A selection of T cell receptor beta chains follows, all from one sample in a study of identical twins. From the 5' RACE reads, TCRdb called clonotypes with MiXCR, one entry per CDR3 protein. The sample includes about 530,000 distinct CDR3 sequences, about a fifth of them seen just once. Another study also made use of these data, one on yellow fever vaccine responses in identical twins.

The material sequenced was CD4+ T cells sorted from blood. Receptors were obtained from a woman between 18 and 29 years old in good health. Each CDR3 is given with its conserved first and last residue. Fields, in order: clone size, D gene, J gene, V gene, CDR3 protein, CDR3 DNA. A D gene is named only where the DNA matches it firmly. Where a row states a size, it is once, few, many or the class of an expanded clone; other rows omit it.

clone_size: NA; d_call: NA; j_call: TRBJ1-2; v_call: TRBV6-1; cdr3_aa: CASTPRDKSTVANGYTF; cdr3_nt: TGTGCCAGCACCCCCCGGGACAAATCCACGGTGGCCAATGGCTACACCTTC
clone_size: few; d_call: TRBD2; j_call: TRBJ2-7; v_call: TRBV6-5; cdr3_aa: CASSYSPRLAGGYEQYF; cdr3_nt: TGTGCCAGCAGTTACTCTCCCAGACTAGCGGGAGGCTACGAGCAGTACTTC
clone_size: NA; d_call: TRBD2; j_call: TRBJ2-7; v_call: TRBV14; cdr3_aa: CASSPRSGGEQYF; cdr3_nt: TGTGCCAGCAGCCCTCGGTCGGGGGGGGAGCAGTACTTC
clone_size: few; d_call: NA; j_call: TRBJ2-1; v_call: TRBV25-1; cdr3_aa: CASSGGDWGLYNEQFF; cdr3_nt: TGTGCCAGCAGTGGCGGGGACTGGGGACTCTACAATGAGCAGTTCTTC
clone_size: NA; d_call: NA; j_call: TRBJ2-2; v_call: TRBV5-1; cdr3_aa: CASSLGSKPLANTGELFF; cdr3_nt: TGCGCCAGCAGCTTGGGCAGTAAACCCCTCGCGAACACCGGGGAGCTGTTTTTT
clone_size: few; d_call: NA; j_call: TRBJ2-7; v_call: TRBV5-1; cdr3_aa: CASSLLATYEQYF; cdr3_nt: TGCGCCAGCAGCTTGCTAGCAACCTACGAGCAGTACTTC
clone_size: NA; d_call: TRBD2; j_call: TRBJ2-3; v_call: TRBV19; cdr3_aa: CASAAGGTDTQYF; cdr3_nt: TGTGCCAGTGCAGCGGGGGGGACAGATACGCAGTATTTT
clone_size: NA; d_call: NA; j_call: TRBJ1-4; v_call: TRBV5-1; cdr3_aa: CASSLGGNRNEKLFF; cdr3_nt: TGCGCCAGCAGCTTGGGGGGGAACCGAAATGAAAAACTGTTTTTT
clone_size: few; d_call: NA; j_call: TRBJ2-2; v_call: TRBV29-1; cdr3_aa: CSVDRSPGELFF; cdr3_nt: TGCAGCGTTGACCGGAGCCCCGGGGAGCTGTTTTTT
clone_size: NA; d_call: NA; j_call: TRBJ2-2; v_call: TRBV12-3/TRBV12-4; cdr3_aa: CASSSSLLTGELFF; cdr3_nt: TGTGCCAGCAGTAGCTCCTTACTTACCGGGGAGCTGTTTTTT
clone_size: few; d_call: NA; j_call: TRBJ2-7; v_call: TRBV11-2; cdr3_aa: CASSLWQGSYEQYF; cdr3_nt: TGTGCCAGCAGCTTATGGCAGGGTTCCTACGAGCAGTACTTC
clone_size: NA; d_call: TRBD2; j_call: TRBJ2-3; v_call: TRBV5-5; cdr3_aa: CASSLVRVAGTDTQYF; cdr3_nt: TGTGCCAGCAGCTTGGTCAGGGTAGCGGGAACAGATACGCAGTATTTT
clone_size: many; d_call: NA; j_call: TRBJ1-1; v_call: TRBV12-3/TRBV12-4; cdr3_aa: CASSLRVNTEAFF; cdr3_nt: TGTGCCAGCAGCCTCAGGGTGAACACTGAAGCTTTCTTT
clone_size: NA; d_call: NA; j_call: TRBJ2-6; v_call: TRBV25-1; cdr3_aa: CASSGLPPASSGANVLTF; cdr3_nt: TGTGCCAGCAGTGGTCTCCCCCCGGCCAGCTCTGGGGCCAACGTCCTGACTTTC
clone_size: few; d_call: NA; j_call: TRBJ1-1; v_call: TRBV15; cdr3_aa: CATSRVQGNTEAFF; cdr3_nt: TGTGCCACCAGCAGAGTGCAGGGAAACACTGAAGCTTTCTTT
clone_size: few; d_call: TRBD1; j_call: TRBJ2-1; v_call: TRBV11-2; cdr3_aa: CASSLDRWQGASNEQFF; cdr3_nt: TGTGCCAGCAGCTTAGATCGGTGGCAGGGGGCTTCTAATGAGCAGTTCTTC
clone_size: few; d_call: NA; j_call: TRBJ2-1; v_call: TRBV20-1; cdr3_aa: CSARVRSGRRFASNEQFF; cdr3_nt: TGCAGTGCTAGAGTACGTAGCGGAAGAAGGTTTGCGAGTAATGAGCAGTTCTTC
clone_size: many; d_call: NA; j_call: TRBJ2-3; v_call: TRBV20-1; cdr3_aa: CSAREARVAPDTQYF; cdr3_nt: TGCAGTGCTAGAGAAGCCAGGGTCGCACCTGATACGCAGTATTTT
clone_size: few; d_call: NA; j_call: TRBJ1-1; v_call: TRBV12-3/TRBV12-4; cdr3_aa: CASSFRGRGEAFF; cdr3_nt: TGTGCCAGCAGTTTTAGGGGGAGGGGTGAAGCTTTCTTT
clone_size: few; d_call: TRBD1; j_call: TRBJ1-2; v_call: TRBV28; cdr3_aa: CATWGGTGGYTF; cdr3_nt: TGTGCCACCTGGGGGGGGACAGGTGGCTACACCTTC
clone_size: NA; d_call: NA; j_call: TRBJ2-1; v_call: TRBV20-1; cdr3_aa: CSARRRDGRYPNEQFF; cdr3_nt: TGCAGTGCTAGACGTAGGGACGGACGCTATCCTAATGAGCAGTTCTTC
clone_size: NA; d_call: NA; j_call: TRBJ1-2; v_call: TRBV24-1; cdr3_aa: CATSDFQGSGYTF; cdr3_nt: TGTGCCACCAGTGATTTCCAGGGAAGCGGCTACACCTTC
clone_size: NA; d_call: TRBD1; j_call: TRBJ2-5; v_call: TRBV10-3; cdr3_aa: CATQGLREETQYF; cdr3_nt: TGTGCCACACAGGGGCTTAGGGAAGAGACCCAGTACTTC
clone_size: NA; d_call: TRBD2; j_call: TRBJ2-1; v_call: TRBV6-1; cdr3_aa: CASSEAWLAGVNEQFF; cdr3_nt: TGTGCCAGCAGTGAAGCGTGGCTAGCGGGAGTCAATGAGCAGTTCTTC
clone_size: NA; d_call: NA; j_call: TRBJ2-1; v_call: TRBV24-1; cdr3_aa: CATSDRTAGVNNEQFF; cdr3_nt: TGTGCCACCAGTGACCGGACGGCCGGAGTTAATAATGAGCAGTTCTTC
clone_size: NA; d_call: TRBD1; j_call: TRBJ1-6; v_call: TRBV3-1; cdr3_aa: CASSHRDRGRNSPLHF; cdr3_nt: TGTGCCAGCAGCCATCGGGACAGGGGAAGGAATTCACCCCTCCACTTT
clone_size: NA; d_call: NA; j_call: TRBJ2-3; v_call: TRBV11-2; cdr3_aa: CASSASGHFTDTQYF; cdr3_nt: TGTGCCAGCAGCGCCTCGGGACACTTCACAGATACGCAGTATTTT
clone_size: few; d_call: NA; j_call: TRBJ2-2; v_call: TRBV7-2; cdr3_aa: CASRQLATGELFF; cdr3_nt: TGTGCCAGCAGGCAGCTAGCGACCGGGGAGCTGTTTTTT
clone_size: NA; d_call: NA; j_call: TRBJ2-1; v_call: TRBV20-1; cdr3_aa: CSAPKLAETTYNEQFF; cdr3_nt: TGCAGTGCTCCGAAATTAGCGGAAACTACCTACAATGAGCAGTTCTTC
clone_size: NA; d_call: TRBD2; j_call: TRBJ2-3; v_call: TRBV24-1; cdr3_aa: CATRDSGRTDTQYF; cdr3_nt: TGTGCCACCCGCGATAGCGGGAGGACAGATACGCAGTATTTT
clone_size: few; d_call: NA; j_call: TRBJ2-5; v_call: TRBV6-5; cdr3_aa: CASSWRGLTQETQYF; cdr3_nt: TGTGCCAGCAGTTGGCGAGGACTTACCCAAGAGACCCAGTACTTC
clone_size: NA; d_call: NA; j_call: TRBJ2-1; v_call: TRBV11-1; cdr3_aa: CASSLKGYRGNRAENDEQFF; cdr3_nt: TGTGCCAGCAGCTTAAAGGGATACCGGGGGAATCGTGCCGAAAACGATGAGCAGTTCTTC
clone_size: NA; d_call: TRBD2; j_call: TRBJ2-2; v_call: TRBV5-1; cdr3_aa: CASSYGGTSVNGELFF; cdr3_nt: TGCGCCAGCAGCTACGGCGGGACTAGCGTTAACGGGGAGCTGTTTTTT
clone_size: NA; d_call: TRBD1; j_call: TRBJ2-7; v_call: TRBV10-3; cdr3_aa: CAISGKGARDYEQYF; cdr3_nt: TGTGCCATCAGTGGAAAGGGGGCTAGGGACTACGAGCAGTACTTC
clone_size: NA; d_call: NA; j_call: TRBJ1-1; v_call: TRBV2; cdr3_aa: CASKPEVAEAFF; cdr3_nt: TGTGCCAGCAAACCGGAGGTCGCTGAAGCTTTCTTT
clone_size: many; d_call: NA; j_call: TRBJ2-1; v_call: TRBV5-1; cdr3_aa: CASSWSSYNEQFF; cdr3_nt: TGTGCCAGCAGCTGGAGCTCCTACAATGAGCAGTTCTTC
clone_size: few; d_call: NA; j_call: TRBJ2-1; v_call: TRBV6-1; cdr3_aa: CASNMRADNEQFF; cdr3_nt: TGTGCCAGCAATATGAGAGCGGACAATGAGCAGTTCTTC
clone_size: NA; d_call: TRBD2; j_call: TRBJ2-5; v_call: TRBV28; cdr3_aa: CASSLPGGQETQYF; cdr3_nt: TGTGCCAGCAGTTTACCGGGGGGGCAAGAGACCCAGTACTTC
clone_size: NA; d_call: NA; j_call: TRBJ2-3; v_call: TRBV6-1; cdr3_aa: CASRDHYTDTQYF; cdr3_nt: TGTGCCAGCCGGGACCACTACACAGATACGCAGTATTTT
clone_size: NA; d_call: NA; j_call: TRBJ2-2; v_call: TRBV7-2; cdr3_aa: CASREVDLNTGELFF; cdr3_nt: TGTGCCAGCAGGGAGGTAGACTTGAACACCGGGGAGCTGTTTTTT
clone_size: few; d_call: NA; j_call: TRBJ1-5; v_call: TRBV4-1; cdr3_aa: CASSQDNHSNQPQHF; cdr3_nt: TGCGCCAGCAGCCAAGATAATCATAGCAATCAGCCCCAGCATTTT
clone_size: NA; d_call: TRBD2; j_call: TRBJ2-3; v_call: TRBV6-1; cdr3_aa: CASSDTSGGPEDTQYF; cdr3_nt: TGTGCCAGCAGTGATACTAGCGGGGGGCCGGAAGATACGCAGTATTTT
clone_size: NA; d_call: NA; j_call: TRBJ2-1; v_call: TRBV20-1; cdr3_aa: CSARDGRLGLNNEQFF; cdr3_nt: TGCAGTGCAAGAGACGGTAGACTAGGGTTAAACAATGAGCAGTTCTTC
clone_size: few; d_call: TRBD1; j_call: TRBJ2-2; v_call: TRBV12-3/TRBV12-4; cdr3_aa: CASSTQGRDTGELFF; cdr3_nt: TGTGCCAGCAGTACACAGGGGCGAGACACCGGGGAGCTGTTTTTT
clone_size: many; d_call: NA; j_call: TRBJ2-1; v_call: TRBV10-3; cdr3_aa: CATAHNRAIKNNEQFF; cdr3_nt: TGTGCCACAGCACACAACCGCGCAATTAAAAACAATGAGCAGTTCTTC